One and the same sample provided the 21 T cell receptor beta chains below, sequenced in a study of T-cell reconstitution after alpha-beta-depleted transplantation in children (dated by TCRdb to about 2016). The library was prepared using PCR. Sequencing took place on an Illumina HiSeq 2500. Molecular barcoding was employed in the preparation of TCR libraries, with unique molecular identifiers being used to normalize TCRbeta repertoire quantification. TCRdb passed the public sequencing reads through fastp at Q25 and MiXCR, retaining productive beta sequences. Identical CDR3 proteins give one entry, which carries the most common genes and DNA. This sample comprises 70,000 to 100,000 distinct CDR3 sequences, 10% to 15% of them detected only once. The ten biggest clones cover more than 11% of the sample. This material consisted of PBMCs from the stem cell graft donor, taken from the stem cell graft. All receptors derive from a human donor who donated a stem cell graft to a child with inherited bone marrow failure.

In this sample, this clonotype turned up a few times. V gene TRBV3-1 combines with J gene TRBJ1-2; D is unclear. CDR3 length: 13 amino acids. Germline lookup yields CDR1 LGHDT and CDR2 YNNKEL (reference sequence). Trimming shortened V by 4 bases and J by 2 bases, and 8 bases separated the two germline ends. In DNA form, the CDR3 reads TGTGCCAGCAGCCGGGCGGGGAACTATGGCTACACCTTC. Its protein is CASSRAGNYGYTF.

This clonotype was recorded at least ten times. In DNA, the CDR3 is TGTGCCAGCAGCACCCCCCGGACAGATACGCAGTATTTT. Its translation: CASSTPRTDTQYF. The J gene is TRBJ2-3, the V gene TRBV7-2; D gene uncertain. Trimming took off 5 bases at V and 3 bases at J, with 9 bases between the two ends. This CDR3 region has 13 residues. CDR1 is SGHTA, CDR2 FQGNSA, per germline.

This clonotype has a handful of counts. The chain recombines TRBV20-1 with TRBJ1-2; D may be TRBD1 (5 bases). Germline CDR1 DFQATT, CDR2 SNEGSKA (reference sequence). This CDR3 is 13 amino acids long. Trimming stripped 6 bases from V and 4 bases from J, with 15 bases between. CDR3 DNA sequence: TGCAGTGCCTGGGACCGTCCCCTCTATGGCTACACCTTC. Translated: CSAWDRPLYGYTF.

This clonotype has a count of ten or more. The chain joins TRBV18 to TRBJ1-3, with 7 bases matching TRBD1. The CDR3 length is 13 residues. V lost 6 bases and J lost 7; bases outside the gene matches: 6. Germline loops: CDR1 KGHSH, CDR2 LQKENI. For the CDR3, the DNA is TGTGCCAGCTCTCCCGACAGGGCCAACACCATATATTTT. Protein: CASSPDRANTIYF.

CDR3 in DNA: TGTGCCAGCAGCACAATTCAGGGTGGCGGGGAGCTGTTTTTT. Protein sequence: CASSTIQGGGELFF. This chain links TRBV11-2 with TRBJ2-2; perhaps TRBD1 as D (5 bases). V lost 5 bases to trimming and J lost 7 bases, with 14 bases between them. CDR1 is SGHAT, CDR2 FQNNGV, per germline. CDR3 length equals 14 residues.

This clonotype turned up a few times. CDR3 in amino acids: CSARESGTGELFF. Here the CDR3 DNA reads TGCAGTGCTAGAGAAAGCGGCACCGGGGAGCTGTTTTTT. This rearrangement joins TRBV20-1 to TRBJ2-2; perhaps TRBD2 as D (5 bases). The CDR3 contains 13 residues. Germline-derived CDR1 and CDR2 are DFQATT and SNEGSKA (reference sequence). The ends were cut back, 0 bases at V and 4 bases at J, with 6 bases in the middle.

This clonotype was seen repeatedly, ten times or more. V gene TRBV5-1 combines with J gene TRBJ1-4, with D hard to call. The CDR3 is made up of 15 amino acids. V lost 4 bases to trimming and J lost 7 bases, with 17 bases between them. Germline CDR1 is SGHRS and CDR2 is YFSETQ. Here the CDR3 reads CASSPGRDSSEKLFF. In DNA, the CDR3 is TGCGCCAGCAGCCCAGGCAGAGACTCGAGTGAAAAACTGTTTTTT.

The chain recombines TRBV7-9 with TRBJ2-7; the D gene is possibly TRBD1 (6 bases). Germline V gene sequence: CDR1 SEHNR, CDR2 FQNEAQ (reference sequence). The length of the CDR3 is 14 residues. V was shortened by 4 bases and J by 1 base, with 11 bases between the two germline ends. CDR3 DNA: TGTGCCAGCAGCTCCAGTGGACAGTCCTACGAGCAGTACTTC. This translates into CASSSSGQSYEQYF.

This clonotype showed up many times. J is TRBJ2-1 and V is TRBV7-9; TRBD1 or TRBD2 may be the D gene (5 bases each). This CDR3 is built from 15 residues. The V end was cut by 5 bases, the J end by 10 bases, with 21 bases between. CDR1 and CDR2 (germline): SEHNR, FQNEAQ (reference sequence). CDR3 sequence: CASSPAKGRIGEQFF. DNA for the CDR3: TGTGCCAGCAGCCCGGCCAAGGGGAGAATTGGCGAGCAGTTCTTC.

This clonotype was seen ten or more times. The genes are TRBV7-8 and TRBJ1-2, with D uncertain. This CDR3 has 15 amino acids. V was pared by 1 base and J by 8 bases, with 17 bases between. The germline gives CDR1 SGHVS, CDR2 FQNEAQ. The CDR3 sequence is CASSLGWLIPGGYTF. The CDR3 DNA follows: TGTGCCAGCAGCTTAGGTTGGCTTATCCCAGGAGGCTACACCTTC. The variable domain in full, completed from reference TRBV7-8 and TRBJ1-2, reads GAGVSQSPRYKVAKRGQDVALRCDPISGHVSLFWYQQALGQGPEFLTYFQNEAQLDKSGLPSDRFFAERPEGSVSTLKIQRTQQEDSAVYLCASSLGWLIPGGYTFGSGTRLTVV.

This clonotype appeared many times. This CDR3 reads CASSLGGGQYNEQFF. CDR3 bases: TGTGCCAGCAGCTTAGGGGGGGGACAGTACAATGAGCAGTTCTTC. This chain links TRBV7-9 with TRBJ2-1; the D call may be TRBD1 or TRBD2 (7 bases each). The CDR3 has 15 residues. From germline, CDR1 is SEHNR and CDR2 FQNEAQ (reference sequence). The V end lost 1 base, the J end lost 4 bases, and 11 bases lay between the germline ends. Full variable domain (rest looked up from reference TRBV7-9 and TRBJ2-1): DTGVSQNPRHKITKRGQNVTFRCDPISEHNRLYWYRQTLGQGPEFLTYFQNEAQLEKSRLLSDRFSAERPKGSFSTLEIQRTEQGDSAMYLCASSLGGGQYNEQFFGPGTRLTVL.

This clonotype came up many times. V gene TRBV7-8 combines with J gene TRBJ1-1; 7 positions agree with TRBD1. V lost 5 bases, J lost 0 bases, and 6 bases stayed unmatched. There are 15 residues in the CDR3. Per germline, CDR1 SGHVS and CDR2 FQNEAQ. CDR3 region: CASSGRTGMNTEAFF. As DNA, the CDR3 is TGTGCCAGCAGCGGACGGACAGGCATGAACACTGAAGCTTTCTTT.

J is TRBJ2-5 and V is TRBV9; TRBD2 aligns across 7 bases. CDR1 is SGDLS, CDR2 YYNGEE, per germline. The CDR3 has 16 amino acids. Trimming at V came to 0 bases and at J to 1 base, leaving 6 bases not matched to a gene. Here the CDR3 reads CASSVAASGSQETQYF. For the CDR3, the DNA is TGTGCCAGCAGCGTAGCTGCTAGCGGTTCCCAAGAGACCCAGTACTTC.

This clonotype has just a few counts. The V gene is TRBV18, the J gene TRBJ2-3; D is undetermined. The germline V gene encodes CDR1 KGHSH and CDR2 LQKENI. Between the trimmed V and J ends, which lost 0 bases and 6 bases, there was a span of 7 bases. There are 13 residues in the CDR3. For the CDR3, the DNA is TGTGCCAGCTCACCACCCGTGGTGGATACGCAGTATTTT. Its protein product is CASSPPVVDTQYF.

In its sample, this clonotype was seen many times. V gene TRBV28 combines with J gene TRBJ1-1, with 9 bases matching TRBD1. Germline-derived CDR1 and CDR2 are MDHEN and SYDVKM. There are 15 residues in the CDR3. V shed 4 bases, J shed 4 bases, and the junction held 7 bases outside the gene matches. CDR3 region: CASSSSGTGFTEAFF. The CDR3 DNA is TGTGCCAGCAGTTCCTCCGGGACAGGGTTCACTGAAGCTTTCTTT.

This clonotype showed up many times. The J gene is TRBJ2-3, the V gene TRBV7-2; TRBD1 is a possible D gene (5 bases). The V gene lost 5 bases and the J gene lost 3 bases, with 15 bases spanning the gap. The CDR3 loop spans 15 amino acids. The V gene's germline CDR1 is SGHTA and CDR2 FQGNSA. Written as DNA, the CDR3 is TGTGCCAGCAGCCCGGTAGGGGTATGGACAGATACGCAGTATTTT. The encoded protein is CASSPVGVWTDTQYF.

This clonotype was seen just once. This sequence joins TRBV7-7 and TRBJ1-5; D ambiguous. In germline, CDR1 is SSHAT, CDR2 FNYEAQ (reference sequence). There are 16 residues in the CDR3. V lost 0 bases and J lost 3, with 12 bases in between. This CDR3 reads CASSLALMGFNQPQHF. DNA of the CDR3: TGTGCCAGCAGCTTAGCGCTAATGGGGTTCAATCAGCCCCAGCATTTT.

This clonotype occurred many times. The CDR3 nucleotides are TGTGCCAGCAGTTTAGCGATCGGCGAGAACACCGGGGAGCTGTTTTTT. Protein sequence: CASSLAIGENTGELFF. The chain recombines TRBV12-3 or TRBV12-4 with TRBJ2-2, with D unclear. The CDR3 is 16 amino acids. Deletions cut 0 bases from V and 1 base from J, with 9 bases between.

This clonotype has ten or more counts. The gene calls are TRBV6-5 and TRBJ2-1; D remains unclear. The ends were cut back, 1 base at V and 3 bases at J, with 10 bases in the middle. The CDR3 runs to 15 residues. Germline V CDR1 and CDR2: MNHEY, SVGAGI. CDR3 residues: CASSYYWSLYNEQFF. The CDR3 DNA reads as TGTGCCAGCAGTTACTACTGGTCCCTCTACAATGAGCAGTTCTTC.

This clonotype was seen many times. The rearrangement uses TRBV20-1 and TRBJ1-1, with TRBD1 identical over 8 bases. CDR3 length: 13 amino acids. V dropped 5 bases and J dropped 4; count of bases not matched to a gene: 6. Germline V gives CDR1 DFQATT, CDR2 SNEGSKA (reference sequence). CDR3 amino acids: CSAADRAGTEAFF. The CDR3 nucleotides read TGCAGTGCTGCGGACAGGGCGGGCACTGAAGCTTTCTTT.

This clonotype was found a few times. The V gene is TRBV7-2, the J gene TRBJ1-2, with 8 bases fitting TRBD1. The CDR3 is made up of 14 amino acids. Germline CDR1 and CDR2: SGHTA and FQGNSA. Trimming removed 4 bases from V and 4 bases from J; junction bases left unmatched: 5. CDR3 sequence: CASSSFTGGYGYTF. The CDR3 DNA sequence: TGTGCCAGCAGCTCCTTCACAGGGGGCTATGGCTACACCTTC. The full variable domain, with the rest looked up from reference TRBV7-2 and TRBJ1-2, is GAGVSQSPSNKVTEKGKDVELRCDPISGHTALYWYRQSLGQGLEFLIYFQGNSAPDKSGLPSDRFSAERTGGSVSTLTIQRTQQEDSAVYLCASSSFTGGYGYTFGSGTRLTVV.